This T cell receptor (beta chain) was recorded in a study of shared clonotypes between healthy human individuals (dated by TCRdb to the early 2020s). With regard to the full study: The cohort included three men and two women between 18 and 49 years of age. Between about 0.94 and 8.9 billion PBMCs per donor were obtained by leukapheresis. To increase sequencing depth and limit assay-specific biases, different laboratories used diverse techniques to prepare libraries and sequence TCR repertoires. To estimate repertoire size and how much clonotype sharing occurs between individuals, the study deeply sequenced the blood TCR repertoires of five healthy adults. Per donor, three plates each were used for CD4 naive and CD4 memory, two for CD8 naive, and one for CD8 memory. General findings and caveats noted by the study authors: Clonotypes shared by all four sorted-subset donors showed higher generation probabilities than non-shared clonotypes. Naive subsets generally had larger estimated clonotype richness than memory subsets. Because the study included only a small number of donors, the genetic and exposure-history diversity represented was limited. Pairwise subsampling led to the expectation that sequencing depth would affect the degree of clonotype sharing among donors. Even with the large sequencing depth, rarefaction of the sorted-subset datasets indicated that sequencing was incomplete. Sampling was restricted to blood, and TCR repertoires in tissues likely differ from the TCR repertoires found in blood. When several donors were compared, the shared fraction of clonotypes was around 5.1% for naive CD4, about 4% for naive CD8, 2.3% for memory CD4, and 0.35% to 0.5% for memory CD8.

The donors were healthy, HIV-negative adults who had no recently reported acute infections or vaccinations. All donors were Caucasian adults living in Nashville, Tennessee, USA. CD4+ T cells were enriched by magnetic negative selection; naive cells were then positively selected on CD45RA, and the negative fraction formed the memory subset. Blood was collected by leukapheresis, and PBMCs were isolated by Ficoll-Histopaque density gradient centrifugation and then cryopreserved in liquid nitrogen vapor phase. Purity and quantity of every magnetically sorted T cell population were checked by analytical flow cytometry. Genomic DNA was isolated from each sorted fraction and quantified by UV absorbance on a Nanodrop 2000c. CDR1 and CDR2 are read off the germline V gene (reference sequence) as SEHNR and FQNEAQ. Including cysteine and phenylalanine, the CDR3 has 14 amino acids. Only the CDR3 DNA stays, 42 bases, in frame from base 1. The junction shows trimming of 5 bases on V and 4 bases on J, and the gene matches do not reach 8 bases of it.

TCR CDR3 regions were amplified from genomic DNA by multiplex PCR using the deep immunoSEQ assay. Extracted genomic DNA from each cell subset was spread evenly across all wells of several immunoSEQ 96-well plates, with each plate serving as a replicate. For sorted subsets, around 200 ng genomic DNA, equal to 30,000 to 35,000 T cell genomes, was loaded into each replicate PCR. Purified libraries were measured with a Qubit 3.0 fluorometer, size-checked on a Bioanalyzer 2100, and measured again with the KAPA Library Quantification kit. Every immunoSEQ 96-well plate was sequenced on a separate single-read 150-cycle Illumina NextSeq 550 flow cell. Per the original workflow: The immunoSEQ output contained only junctional sequences without quality scores, so filtering could not match that applied to full-length reads. Sequences were annotated with PyIR, a Python wrapper for IgBLAST v1.9, and V/J genes and CDR3 were assigned using IMGT germline references. Reads with weak V/J assignments (E-value above 1e-6), missing CDR3, stop codons, out-of-frame junctions, or ambiguous translated residues were removed. A V3J clonotype was defined by an identical inferred V gene, J gene, and CDR3 amino acid sequence. To compute the percentage overlap between repertoires, the number of shared unique clonotypes was divided by the size of the smaller repertoire. RTK rarefaction, the Chao1 estimator, and Recon v2.1 estimates of unobserved clonotypes were used to assess repertoire richness. For all TCRbeta clonotypes obtained by the gDNA method from four donors, generation probabilities were computed with OLGA. TCRdb carries this immuneACCESS record with in-frame sequences only. Its versions omit some clonotypes, under half of them owing to an unresolved V gene in the studies checked, with the rest unexplained. V and J calls and clone size are given by that table; D and trimming were obtained from the DNA. Counted in this sample were some 1,600,000 clones; nearly 99% of them appeared once. The leading ten clones occupy about 0.4% of the sample.

Worth noting for this clone: This clone's antigen is unknown. No per-base quality is available; no much larger clone lies one base away.

Sequenced material: naive CD4+ T cells sorted from blood. According to the study, the label for this sample's cell subset or site signals: CD45RA+ positively selected. This clonotype originated in a man aged 25-45 years in good health. The V and J genes are TRBV7-9 and TRBJ2-7; TRBD1 fits 7 bases in the junction. The CDR3 reads as follows: CASSPQQGSYEQYF. In nucleotides, the sequence is TGTGCCAGCAGCCCCCAACAGGGGTCGTACGAGCAGTACTTC.